This passage covers 19 T cell receptor beta chains from one sample sequenced in a study of T cell changes during pregnancy in multiple sclerosis. TCRdb keeps only in-frame clones here, not all; method: immunoSEQ multiplex PCR. This sample has some 64,000 clones, with around 90% found just once. Source: peripheral blood, taken after pregnancy. Receptor source: a female donor with multiple sclerosis, enrolled in a pregnancy study.

Only one count was recorded for this clone. The sample holds other DNA sequences that translate to the same CDR3. The chain is built from TRBV2 and TRBJ2-6, with TRBD1 as a possible D gene (5 bases). V was cut by 1 base and J by 0 bases, with 10 bases left in between. This CDR3 comprises 17 residues. CDR1 SNHLY and CDR2 FYNNEI come from the germline V gene. DNA for the CDR3: TGTGCCAGCAGTGAAGGACGCAGGGTCTCTGGGGCCAACGTCCTGACTTTC. It translates to CASSEGRRVSGANVLTF. The whole variable domain, remainder taken from reference TRBV2 and TRBJ2-6, is EPEVTQTPSHQVTQMGQEVILRCVPISNHLYFYWYRQILGQKVEFLVSFYNNEISEKSEIFDDQFSVERPDGSNFTLKIRSTKLEDSAMYFCASSEGRRVSGANVLTFGAGSRLTVL.

The chain recombines TRBV28 with TRBJ2-5; D possibly corresponds to TRBD2 (5 bases). This CDR3 is built from 12 residues. Between the trimmed V and J ends, which lost 4 bases and 7 bases, there was a span of 10 bases. Germline-derived CDR1 and CDR2 are MDHEN and SYDVKM. CDR3 sequence: CASSYGVATQYF. Here the CDR3 DNA reads TGTGCCAGCAGTTACGGGGTTGCGACCCAGTACTTC. Using reference TRBV28 and TRBJ2-5 for the parts outside the CDR3, the full variable domain is DVKVTQSSRYLVKRTGEKVFLECVQDMDHENMFWYRQDPGLGLRLIYFSYDVKMKEKGDIPEGYSVSREKKERFSLILESASTNQTSMYLCASSYGVATQYFGPGTRLLVL.

The CDR3 spells CASRKGQGVYAEAFF. CDR3 DNA: TGTGCCAGCAGAAAAGGACAGGGGGTTTACGCTGAAGCTTTCTTT. The genes are TRBV2 and TRBJ1-1, with 10 bases aligning to TRBD1. From germline, CDR1 is SNHLY and CDR2 FYNNEI. The CDR3 sequence is 15 residues long. V dropped 6 bases and J dropped 6; count of bases not matched to a gene: 10. The full variable domain, its missing parts supplied by reference TRBV2 and TRBJ1-1, is EPEVTQTPSHQVTQMGQEVILRCVPISNHLYFYWYRQILGQKVEFLVSFYNNEISEKSEIFDDQFSVERPDGSNFTLKIRSTKLEDSAMYFCASRKGQGVYAEAFFGQGTRLTVV.

This rearrangement joins TRBV28 to TRBJ1-5; no reliable D call. This CDR3 spans 12 amino acids. V was trimmed by 7 bases and J by 7 bases, leaving 11 bases between them. Germline CDR1 and CDR2: MDHEN and SYDVKM. The chain's CDR3 is CASTPSRQPQHF. In DNA form, the CDR3 reads TGTGCCAGCACCCCGTCGAGGCAGCCCCAGCATTTT.

V gene TRBV29-1 combines with J gene TRBJ1-5; 12 positions match TRBD1. CDR1 is SQVTM and CDR2 is ANQGSEA in the germline V gene. Trimming at V came to 6 bases and at J to 7 bases, leaving 7 bases not matched to a gene. The CDR3 loop spans 14 amino acids. The CDR3 loop is CSVAGQGAGQPQHF. CDR3 bases: TGCAGCGTCGCGGGACAGGGGGCGGGCCAGCCCCAGCATTTT.

The count of this clone is one. V is TRBV5-1 and J is TRBJ2-7, with 7 nucleotides matching TRBD1. The CDR3 loop spans 17 amino acids. Trimming at V came to 4 bases and at J to 4 bases, leaving 17 bases not matched to a gene. Germline lookup yields CDR1 SGHRS and CDR2 YFSETQ. The CDR3 region has the DNA TGCGCCAGCAGCGCATTTAGGGACAGTAGAGGATCTTACGAGCAGTACTTC. Its translation is CASSAFRDSRGSYEQYF.

The chain combines TRBV10-1 with TRBJ2-1, with D maybe TRBD2 (5 bases). V lost 2 bases to trimming and J lost 3 bases, with 14 bases between them. This CDR3 contains 16 residues. The germline V gene has CDR1 WNHNN and CDR2 SYGVQD (reference sequence). This CDR3 is CASSERTGAGYNEQFF. Written as DNA, the CDR3 is TGCGCCAGCAGTGAGAGAACGGGCGCGGGCTACAATGAGCAGTTCTTC.

V usage is TRBV27 and J usage is TRBJ2-7; tentatively, D is TRBD1 (6 bases). The germline V and J ends were trimmed by 8 bases and 3 bases, with 14 bases remaining between them. This CDR3 comprises 13 residues. The germline gives CDR1 MNHEY, CDR2 SMNVEV (reference sequence). CDR3 protein: CASAPQGNYEQYF. The CDR3 DNA reads as TGTGCCAGCGCACCTCAGGGGAACTACGAGCAGTACTTC.

This clone was seen a single time. The V gene is TRBV28, the J gene TRBJ2-5; 9 bases match TRBD1. The CDR3 has 16 residues. The J segment lost 3 bases and the V segment lost 3 bases, leaving 8 bases of the junction unmatched. The germline V gene has CDR1 MDHEN and CDR2 SYDVKM. The CDR3 DNA reads as TGTGCCAGCAGTTTTGGGACAGGGAGGGGGGAAGAGACCCAGTACTTC. Protein: CASSFGTGRGEETQYF.

This chain connects TRBV6-4 to TRBJ2-1, with a tentative D call TRBD2 (6 bases). The V end was cut by 2 bases, the J end by 9 bases, with 17 bases between. Germline lookup yields CDR1 MRHNA and CDR2 SNTAGT. The length of the CDR3 is 15 residues. CDR3 in amino acids: CASSDKREEYAEQFF. The DNA of the CDR3 is TGTGCCAGCAGTGACAAGAGGGAGGAATACGCTGAGCAGTTCTTC.

The gene calls are TRBV6-1 and TRBJ2-3; 14 bases agree with TRBD2. With V trimmed by 4 bases and J by 6 bases, 3 bases remained unmatched. This CDR3 comprises 15 residues. CDR1 and CDR2 (germline): MNHNS, SASEGT. This CDR3 is CASSGLAGGLDTQYF. In DNA, the CDR3 is TGTGCCAGCAGTGGACTAGCGGGGGGGTTGGATACGCAGTATTTT.

The chain couples TRBV30 to TRBJ2-1; D call uncertain. The CDR3 sequence is 12 residues long. Germline V gene data show CDR1 as GTSNPN and CDR2 as SVGIG (reference sequence). The V and J ends lost 0 bases and 11 bases respectively, with 11 bases between them. CDR3 sequence (DNA): TGTGCCTGGAGTGTAGACTTTTCCCAGCAGTTCTTC. It specifies CAWSVDFSQQFF.

The count of this clone is one. J is TRBJ2-5 and V is TRBV6-5, with a weak D call TRBD2 (5 bases). Germline V gene data show CDR1 as MNHEY and CDR2 as SVGAGI. The CDR3 has 15 residues. V lost 6 bases to trimming and J lost 2 bases, with 16 bases between them. The CDR3 nucleotides read TGTGCCAGCAGACCCGCCCCGGGATGGCAAGAGACCCAGTACTTC. Translating gives CASRPAPGWQETQYF.

The chain uses TRBV30 and TRBJ2-3; 9 bases are a match to TRBD1. This CDR3 has 13 amino acids. Germline trimming cut 4 bases from V and 4 bases from J; bases unmatched to any gene: 3. Per the germline V gene, CDR1 is GTSNPN and CDR2 is SVGIG (reference sequence). CDR3 protein: CAWTDRGADTQYF. As DNA, the CDR3 is TGTGCCTGGACGGACAGGGGAGCAGATACGCAGTATTTT.

The chain links TRBV9 to TRBJ1-1; possibly TRBD1 for D (6 bases). Deletions cut 1 base from V and 4 bases from J, with 11 bases between. CDR1 and CDR2 from the germline V gene are SGDLS and YYNGEE. This CDR3 comprises 14 residues. The CDR3 spells CASSVSGAVTEAFF. DNA for the CDR3: TGTGCCAGCAGCGTATCAGGGGCGGTCACTGAAGCTTTCTTT.

V is TRBV6-4 and J is TRBJ2-3, with 9 positions matching TRBD2. The CDR3 has 15 amino acids. Unmatched junction bases numbered 4, after V lost 6 bases and J lost 0 bases. Germline assignment: CDR1 MRHNA and CDR2 SNTAGT. The CDR3 loop reads CASSLLAGSTDTQYF. In DNA form, the CDR3 reads TGTGCCAGCAGCCTACTAGCGGGTAGCACAGATACGCAGTATTTT.

The chain links TRBV30 to TRBJ1-1; the match to TRBD1 covers 8 bases. This CDR3 comprises 16 residues. Per germline, CDR1 GTSNPN and CDR2 SVGIG (reference sequence). The V and J ends lost 3 bases and 5 bases, in that order; junction bases with no gene match: 14. CDR3 loop: CAWSLLPQGARTEAFF. CDR3 DNA: TGTGCCTGGAGCTTACTACCCCAGGGGGCGCGGACTGAAGCTTTCTTT.

The J gene is TRBJ1-2, the V gene TRBV18, with 10 bases identical to TRBD1. Trimming cost V 3 bases and J 5 bases; bases outside gene matches: 6. Germline V gene lookup returns CDR1 KGHSH and CDR2 LQKENI. The CDR3 runs to 15 residues. The chain's CDR3 is CASSPDRGQGYGYTF. The CDR3 DNA reads TGTGCCAGCTCACCCGACAGGGGGCAAGGATATGGCTACACCTTC.

The V gene is TRBV7-9, the J gene TRBJ2-1; TRBD2 aligns across 14 bases. J gave up 9 bases and V 4 bases, and 5 bases lay outside the gene matches. CDR1 is SEHNR and CDR2 is FQNEAQ in the germline V gene (reference sequence). The CDR3 is made up of 15 amino acids. The CDR3 here is CASSSPGLAGGEQFF. The CDR3 DNA reads as TGTGCCAGCAGCTCCCCCGGACTAGCGGGAGGTGAGCAGTTCTTC.